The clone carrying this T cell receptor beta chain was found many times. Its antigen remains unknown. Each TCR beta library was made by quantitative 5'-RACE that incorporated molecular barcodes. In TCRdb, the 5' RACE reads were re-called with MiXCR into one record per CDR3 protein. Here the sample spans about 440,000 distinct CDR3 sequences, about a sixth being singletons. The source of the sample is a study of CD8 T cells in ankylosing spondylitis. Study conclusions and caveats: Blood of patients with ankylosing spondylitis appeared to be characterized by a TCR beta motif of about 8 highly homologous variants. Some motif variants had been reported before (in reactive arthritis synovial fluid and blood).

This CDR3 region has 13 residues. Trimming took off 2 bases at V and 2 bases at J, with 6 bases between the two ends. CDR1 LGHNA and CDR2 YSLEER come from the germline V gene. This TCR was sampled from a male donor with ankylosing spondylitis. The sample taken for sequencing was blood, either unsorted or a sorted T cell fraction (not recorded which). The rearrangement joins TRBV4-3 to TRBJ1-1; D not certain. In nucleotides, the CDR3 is TGCGCCAGCAGCCAACAGGTTAACACTGAAGCTTTCTTT. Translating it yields CASSQQVNTEAFF.